This T cell receptor (beta chain) was identified in a study of OX40 agonist ivuxolimab in advanced cancers. Overall study context: Of mixed ages from 23 to 79 and averaging roughly 64 years, the group was around 78% male. Partial responses were achieved by three patients, one with hepatocellular carcinoma and two with cutaneous melanoma.

V lost 5 bases to trimming and J lost 10 bases, with 8 bases between them. Germline assignment: CDR1 SEHNR and CDR2 FQNEAQ (reference sequence). The CDR3 is made up of 10 amino acids. Profiling relied on immunoSEQ multiplex PCR, and the TCRdb table lists in-frame clones only, not all of them. Seen here are fewer than 25,000 clones, just under 85% observed once, and the top ten hold about 51%. This sequence joins TRBV7-9 and TRBJ1-1; D uncertain. Sequenced material: CD4+ or CD8+ T cells sorted from blood, taken in a trial of the OX40 agonist ivuxolimab. The TCR sequence derives from an adult with an advanced solid tumor such as melanoma, head and neck, liver or kidney cancer. The CDR3 spells CASSAYIAFF. The CDR3 DNA follows: TGTGCCAGCAGCGCTTATATAGCTTTCTTT. Full variable domain (missing parts from reference TRBV7-9 and TRBJ1-1): DTGVSQNPRHKITKRGQNVTFRCDPISEHNRLYWYRQTLGQGPEFLTYFQNEAQLEKSRLLSDRFSAERPKGSFSTLEIQRTEQGDSAMYLCASSAYIAFFGQGTRLTVV.